The subject of this entry is one TCR beta chain. The target of this receptor is not known. Qualities for individual bases were not recorded, and no much larger clone is one base off. The junction shows trimming of 6 bases on V and 3 bases on J, plus 11 bases between the germline ends. Reading the germline V gene gives CDR1 ENHRY and CDR2 SYGVKD. The CDR3 has 13 amino acids, counting the end cysteine and phenylalanine. Only the CDR3 DNA is retained, 39 bases long and in frame from the first base. This entry belongs to a study of response to subunit inactivated influenza vaccine (dated by TCRdb to between 2018 and 2020). Background for the entire study: Deep quantitative T cell receptor repertoire profiling was used in the study to track responses to a trivalent subunit inactivated influenza vaccine.

Findings and caveats that apply to the study as a whole: It was suggested by the authors that each seasonal influenza vaccination may recruit only a limited number of new T cells.

The library relied on RT-PCR. The run used an Illumina HiSeq 2500. The public reads were reprocessed in TCRdb via fastp at Q25 and MiXCR, keeping in-frame beta chains. Every CDR3 protein is listed once, alongside the most common genes and DNA of its rows. Present in this sample are about 540,000 distinct CDR3 sequences, 13% to 15% of which were seen just once. Approximately 12% of the sample goes to the ten largest clones. The chain was built from TRBV10-3 and TRBJ2-5; the D gene is perhaps TRBD1, on 6 matching bases. The source material was PBMCs from blood, sampled 11 to 12 days after vaccination. The origin of this receptor is a man aged 45-60 years who received an inactivated influenza vaccine. Donor details come from another sample of the same person, matched by shared clones. For the CDR3, the sequence is CAISRTDEETQYF. The nucleotide sequence reads TGTGCCATCAGCAGGACAGATGAAGAGACCCAGTACTTC.